This TCR beta chain was recovered during a study of T cell responses to AZD1222 COVID-19 vaccine. Study summary: Pooled samples include second doses given at about 4 or 12 weeks.

Clones were read by immunoSEQ multiplex PCR, and TCRdb kept only the in-frame ones, dropping some. The sample has approximately 100,000 clones; more than 75% are singletons. Germline V lookup: CDR1 SEHNR, CDR2 FQNEAQ (reference sequence). This CDR3 has 15 amino acids. Deletions cut 0 bases from V and 0 bases from J, with 6 bases between. This chain links TRBV7-9 with TRBJ1-5; the D is unclear. This clonotype was obtained from an adult in good health. This specimen was peripheral blood, taken on day 0 of AZD1222 vaccination. In nucleotides, the CDR3 is TGTGCCAGCAGCTTAGCAGGATCTAGCAATCAGCCCCAGCATTTT. Protein: CASSLAGSSNQPQHF.